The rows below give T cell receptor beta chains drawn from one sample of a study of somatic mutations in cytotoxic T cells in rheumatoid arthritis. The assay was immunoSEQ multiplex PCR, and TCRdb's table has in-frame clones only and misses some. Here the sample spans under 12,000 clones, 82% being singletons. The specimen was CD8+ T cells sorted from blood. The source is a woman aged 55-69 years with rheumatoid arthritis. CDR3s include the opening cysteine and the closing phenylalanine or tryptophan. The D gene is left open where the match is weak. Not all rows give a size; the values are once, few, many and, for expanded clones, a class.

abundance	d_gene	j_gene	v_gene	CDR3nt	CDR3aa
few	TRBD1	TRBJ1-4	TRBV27	TGTGCCAGCAGTTTCTCCCGGGACAGGGGTAATGAAAAACTGTTTTTT	CASSFSRDRGNEKLFF
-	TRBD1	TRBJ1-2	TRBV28	TGTGCCAGCAGTTTGGGACAGGGGGTTTTCTATGGCTACACCTTC	CASSLGQGVFYGYTF
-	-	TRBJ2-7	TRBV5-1	TGCGCCAGCAGCTTCTTCTCAACAGGGTCCTCCTACGAGCAGTACTTC	CASSFFSTGSSYEQYF
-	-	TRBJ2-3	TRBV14	TGTGCCAGCAGCCTCTACACAGATACGCAGTATTTT	CASSLYTDTQYF
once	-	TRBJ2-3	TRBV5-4	TGTGCCAGCAGCTTGGGGGGGGAGACAGATACGCAGTATTTT	CASSLGGETDTQYF
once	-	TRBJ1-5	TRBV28	TGTGCCAGCAGCCTGGAGGGGAGCGGTCAGCCCCAGCATTTT	CASSLEGSGQPQHF
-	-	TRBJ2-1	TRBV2	TGTGCCAGCACGGTCGGTCGCGAGCAGTTCTTC	CASTVGREQFF
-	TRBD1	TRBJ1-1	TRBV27	TGTGCCAGCAGCCGACAGGGGGAGTTCACTGAAGCTTTCTTT	CASSRQGEFTEAFF
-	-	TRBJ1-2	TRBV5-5	TGTGCCAGCAGCTTGACGCTTATGGGGGGGGCGGCTGGCTACACCTTC	CASSLTLMGGAAGYTF
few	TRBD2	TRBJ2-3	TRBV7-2	TGTGCCAGCGGCCTAGCGGGAGGCTTCTCGGATACGCAGTATTTT	CASGLAGGFSDTQYF
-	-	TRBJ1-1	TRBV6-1	TGTGCCAGCAGTCGGGGGGGTGGAGTTAACACTGAAGCTTTCTTT	CASSRGGGVNTEAFF
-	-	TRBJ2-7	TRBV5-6	TGTGCCAGCAGCTCGGTTCAGGGTTACGAGCAGTACTTC	CASSSVQGYEQYF
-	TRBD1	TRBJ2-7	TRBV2	TGTGCCAGCAGTGAAGGGGGTAGGGGGCGCCAAGGCGAGCAGTACTTC	CASSEGGRGRQGEQYF
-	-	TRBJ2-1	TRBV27	TGTGCCAGCATTCCGAGCTCCTACAATGAGCAGTTCTTC	CASIPSSYNEQFF
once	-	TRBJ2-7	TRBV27	TGTGCCAGCAGCAGACACCCCAACGAGCAGTACTTC	CASSRHPNEQYF
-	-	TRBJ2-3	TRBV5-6	TGTGCCAGCAGCTTGAGCGGGAGCACAGATACGCAGTATTTT	CASSLSGSTDTQYF
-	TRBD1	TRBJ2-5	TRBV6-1	TGTGCCAGCAGTGAAGCGCCGGACAGGGGAAGAGAGACCCAGTACTTC	CASSEAPDRGRETQYF
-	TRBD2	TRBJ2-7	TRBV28	TGTGCCAGCACCCCGGGACTAGCCGGCTCCTACGAGCAGTACTTC	CASTPGLAGSYEQYF
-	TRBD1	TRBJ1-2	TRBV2	TGTGCCAGCATCAGGGGGGACACCTTTAACTATGGCTACACCTTC	CASIRGDTFNYGYTF
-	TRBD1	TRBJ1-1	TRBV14	TGTGCCAGCAGCCGTAGGGGGCACGGAGGCACTGAAGCTTTCTTT	CASSRRGHGGTEAFF
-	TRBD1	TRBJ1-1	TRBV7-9	TGTGCCAGCAGACCCCACAGGGGAGCGAACACTGAAGCTTTCTTT	CASRPHRGANTEAFF
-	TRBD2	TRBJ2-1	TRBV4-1	TGCGCCAGCAGCCAAGATTCTCTAGCGGGGCCCAATGAGCAGTTCTTC	CASSQDSLAGPNEQFF
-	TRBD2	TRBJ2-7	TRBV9	TGTGCCAGCAGCGTAGGAGGACTAGCGCCCTACGAGCAGTACTTC	CASSVGGLAPYEQYF
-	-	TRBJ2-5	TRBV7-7	TGTGCCAGCAGCCCCCACTTGGGCCCCCAAGAGACCCAGTACTTC	CASSPHLGPQETQYF
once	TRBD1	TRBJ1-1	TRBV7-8	TGTGCCAGCAGCTTAGTGAACAGGGGTCCTGAAGCTTTCTTT	CASSLVNRGPEAFF
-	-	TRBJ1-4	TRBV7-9	TGTGCCAGCAGCTTAGCGCTCCTAGGGGTAACTAATGAAAAACTGTTTTTT	CASSLALLGVTNEKLFF
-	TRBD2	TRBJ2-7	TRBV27	TGTGCCAGCAGTCCTCGGGGACTAGCGTTGGACGAGCAGTACTTC	CASSPRGLALDEQYF
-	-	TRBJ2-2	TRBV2	TGTGCCAGCGGGTGGGAGCGGGCTGGCGGGGAGCTGTTTTTT	CASGWERAGGELFF
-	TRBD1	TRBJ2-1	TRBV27	TGTGCCAGCAGTCCCGGGACAGGGGGGTACAATGAGCAGTTCTTC	CASSPGTGGYNEQFF
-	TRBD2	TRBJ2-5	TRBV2	TGTGCCAGCAAAGGGAGGGATCGTGGGACCCAGTACTTC	CASKGRDRGTQYF
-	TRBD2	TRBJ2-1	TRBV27	TGTGCCAGCAGTCCCCGGGGGGGTCTCGGGGAGCAGTTCTTC	CASSPRGGLGEQFF
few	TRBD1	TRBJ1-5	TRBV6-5	TGTGCCAGCAGTTACTTTGCAGGGGACAGACAGCCCCAGCATTTT	CASSYFAGDRQPQHF
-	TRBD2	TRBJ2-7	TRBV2	TGTGCCAGCAGTGAAAAGGAGGGAGGGAGAGAGCAGTACTTC	CASSEKEGGREQYF
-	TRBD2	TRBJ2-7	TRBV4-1	TGCGCCAGCAGCCAAGGCGCTAGCGGGTCCTACGAGCAGTACTTC	CASSQGASGSYEQYF
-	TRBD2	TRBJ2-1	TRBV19	TGTGCCAGTAGTATAGGACTAGCGGGATACAATGAGCAGTTCTTC	CASSIGLAGYNEQFF